The present T cell receptor (beta chain) was sequenced within a study of cytomegalovirus exposure and HLA in healthy donors. Overall study findings and caveats: Most CMV-associated TCR beta chains appeared HLA-restricted in a later analysis.

The CDR3 consists of 19 residues. CDR1 is SGDLS, CDR2 YYNGEE, per germline. V lost 0 bases, J lost 0 bases, and 8 bases stayed unmatched. Use of 60 Vbeta and 13 Jbeta primers characterized the PCR. The assay was immunoSEQ multiplex PCR, and TCRdb's table has in-frame clones only and misses some. Seen here are some 150,000 clones, 80% observed once, and the top ten hold under 5%. With regard to this clone: Its antigen is as yet unknown.

The TCR originated in a woman in her 50s in good health and CMV-seropositive. The chain uses TRBV9 and TRBJ2-6, with 8 bases that match TRBD1. The sample taken for sequencing was PBMCs. The CDR3 here is CASSVEPDRAYSGANVLTF. The CDR3 nucleotides read TGTGCCAGCAGCGTAGAGCCGGACAGGGCCTACTCTGGGGCCAACGTCCTGACTTTC.